The 3 T cell receptor beta chains in this list originate from one sample, sequenced in a study of T-cell reconstitution after alpha-beta-depleted transplantation in children. Study-level results: Where alpha-beta T cells came from about two months after transplant was reportedly several hundred expanded graft clones.

Antigens of these TCRs are unknown. The TCRbeta library was prepared with unique molecular identifiers. TCRdb passed the PCR reads through MiXCR, listing each CDR3 protein once. The sample lists approximately 31,000 distinct CDR3 sequences, 5% to 7% occurring once. Sequenced here: peripheral blood, sampled 60 days after TCRalphabeta/CD19-depleted stem cell transplant. These receptors all come from a child younger than two who had a stem cell transplant for acute myeloid leukemia, so the T cells may come from the graft donor.

This clonotype occurred many times. This chain links TRBV20-1 with TRBJ2-7, with D possibly matching TRBD2 (6 bases). This CDR3 contains 15 residues. Germline CDR1 and CDR2: DFQATT and SNEGSKA (reference sequence). CDR3 amino acids: CRTLILDREADEQYF. The DNA of the CDR3 is TGCAGGACCCTAATCCTAGATAGGGAGGCAGACGAGCAGTACTTC.

In this sample, this clonotype turned up many times. J is TRBJ1-5 and V is TRBV7-8; D is perhaps TRBD1 (5 bases). V dropped 4 bases and J dropped 3 bases, with 10 bases sitting between them. Germline V gives CDR1 SGHVS, CDR2 FQNEAQ. The CDR3 is 14 amino acids. This chain's CDR3 is CASSSDRYNQPQHF. Here the CDR3 DNA reads TGTGCCAGCAGCTCAGACAGATACAATCAGCCCCAGCATTTT.

This clonotype is medium-sized within its sample. This chain connects TRBV21-1 to TRBJ2-2; TRBD1 was called by the table and not checked on the DNA. TRBV21-1 is annotated as a pseudogene. This CDR3 has 16 amino acids. CDR3 DNA: TGTGCCAGCAGCAAAGAAGGGGCAATTGGTACCGGGGAGCTGTTTTTT. Protein sequence: CASSKEGAIGTGELFF.